These T cell receptor beta chains were read from a single sample in a study of identical twins. MiXCR, applied by TCRdb to the 5' RACE reads, yields one record per CDR3 protein. This table has a few hundred thousand distinct CDR3 sequences, roughly 9.7% appearing once. The sample also formed part of further work on yellow fever vaccine responses in identical twins.

Sequences were obtained from CD8+ T cells sorted from blood. The receptors here all came from a woman in her late teens or twenties in good health. The CDR3 runs from the conserved cysteine through the conserved F or W. Only part of the rows carry a size: once, few, many, or a class if the clone is expanded.

V gene: TRBV5-5; J gene: TRBJ2-1; clone size: many; CDR3 protein: CASSFGGAPYNEQFF
V gene: TRBV20-1; J gene: TRBJ2-1; clone size: -; CDR3 protein: CSARSGGGAEQFF
V gene: TRBV6-2/TRBV6-3; J gene: TRBJ2-2; clone size: few; CDR3 protein: CASTEDSSYTGELFF
V gene: TRBV7-6; J gene: TRBJ2-1; clone size: -; CDR3 protein: CASSSLTGSYNEQFF
V gene: TRBV6-5; J gene: TRBJ2-3; clone size: many; CDR3 protein: CASSYLRRGGRDTQYF
V gene: TRBV20-1; J gene: TRBJ1-5; clone size: few; CDR3 protein: CSARRGAGDVQPQHF
V gene: TRBV5-6; J gene: TRBJ2-5; clone size: many; CDR3 protein: CASSLIRETQYF
V gene: TRBV10-3; J gene: TRBJ2-5; clone size: -; CDR3 protein: CAISESQGTETQYF
V gene: TRBV24-1; J gene: TRBJ2-2; clone size: many; CDR3 protein: CATRPSQGAAGELFF
V gene: TRBV27; J gene: TRBJ2-7; clone size: -; CDR3 protein: CASSTWGVAGVYDEQYF
V gene: TRBV15; J gene: TRBJ2-1; clone size: -; CDR3 protein: CATSREPGHNEQFF
V gene: TRBV7-2; J gene: TRBJ2-7; clone size: -; CDR3 protein: CASSFGQGVYEQYF
V gene: TRBV7-2; J gene: TRBJ2-5; clone size: -; CDR3 protein: CASSLVGFETQYF
V gene: TRBV7-8; J gene: TRBJ2-2; clone size: many; CDR3 protein: CASTPSGGLFGELFF
V gene: TRBV27; J gene: TRBJ2-1; clone size: many; CDR3 protein: CASSLYPGPGHEQFF
V gene: TRBV7-9; J gene: TRBJ1-1; clone size: few; CDR3 protein: CASSPILGGDTEAFF
V gene: TRBV27; J gene: TRBJ2-1; clone size: many; CDR3 protein: CASTLAADRPYNEQFF
V gene: TRBV6-1; J gene: TRBJ1-2; clone size: many; CDR3 protein: CASTTRTGDYGYTF
V gene: TRBV6-8; J gene: TRBJ2-7; clone size: many; CDR3 protein: CASSGAYEQYF
V gene: TRBV29-1; J gene: TRBJ2-7; clone size: many; CDR3 protein: CSARLAGLYEQYF
V gene: TRBV7-9; J gene: TRBJ2-7; clone size: many; CDR3 protein: CASRAPPTGGEQYF
V gene: TRBV9; J gene: TRBJ2-1; clone size: few; CDR3 protein: CASSVETSGSNEQFF
V gene: TRBV29-1; J gene: TRBJ2-2; clone size: -; CDR3 protein: CSVSPGQGGAGELFF
V gene: TRBV2; J gene: TRBJ2-2; clone size: many; CDR3 protein: CAIIDGGDTGELFF
V gene: TRBV24-1; J gene: TRBJ2-7; clone size: many; CDR3 protein: CAKKRPGHPYEQYF
V gene: TRBV4-2; J gene: TRBJ2-1; clone size: -; CDR3 protein: CASRPYVTGASKAYNEQFF
V gene: TRBV27; J gene: TRBJ2-6; clone size: -; CDR3 protein: CASSPSTGANVLTF
V gene: TRBV5-1; J gene: TRBJ2-7; clone size: many; CDR3 protein: CASSPRQGVKSEYEQYF
V gene: TRBV27; J gene: TRBJ2-4; clone size: -; CDR3 protein: CASSHIAGGRKNIQYF
V gene: TRBV5-1; J gene: TRBJ2-7; clone size: many; CDR3 protein: CASSLGAGQPYEQYF
V gene: TRBV12-3/TRBV12-4; J gene: TRBJ1-1; clone size: many; CDR3 protein: CASSPGTGDTEAFF
V gene: TRBV7-9; J gene: TRBJ1-6; clone size: few; CDR3 protein: CASSSVRGGEFTSPLHF
V gene: TRBV12-3/TRBV12-4; J gene: TRBJ2-7; clone size: few; CDR3 protein: CASTGPVGYEQYF
V gene: TRBV29-1; J gene: TRBJ2-5; clone size: -; CDR3 protein: CSTLIEEETQYF
V gene: TRBV7-9; J gene: TRBJ2-7; clone size: -; CDR3 protein: CASSRPGGQGNPYEQYF
V gene: TRBV13; J gene: TRBJ2-1; clone size: -; CDR3 protein: CASSLTGVDSYYNEQFF
V gene: TRBV7-9; J gene: TRBJ2-7; clone size: -; CDR3 protein: CASSSPGQGNEQYF
V gene: TRBV28; J gene: TRBJ2-1; clone size: many; CDR3 protein: CASSWTSGGAREQFF
V gene: TRBV29-1; J gene: TRBJ2-5; clone size: -; CDR3 protein: CSLRHWEEETQYF
V gene: TRBV18; J gene: TRBJ2-7; clone size: many; CDR3 protein: CASSPTSGGPSYEQYF
V gene: TRBV28; J gene: TRBJ2-7; clone size: many; CDR3 protein: CASSFSASRLSYEQYF
V gene: TRBV7-8; J gene: TRBJ2-2; clone size: -; CDR3 protein: CASSLVATGELFF
V gene: TRBV27; J gene: TRBJ1-1; clone size: -; CDR3 protein: CASSLSNPMSEAFF
V gene: TRBV7-9; J gene: TRBJ2-4; clone size: many; CDR3 protein: CASSLLDRRAKNIQYF
V gene: TRBV10-3; J gene: TRBJ2-7; clone size: many; CDR3 protein: CAISVGIPYEQYF
V gene: TRBV29-1; J gene: TRBJ2-7; clone size: -; CDR3 protein: CSVELQGVRSYEQYF
V gene: TRBV12-3/TRBV12-4; J gene: TRBJ1-1; clone size: many; CDR3 protein: CASSESAMNTEAFF
V gene: TRBV9; J gene: TRBJ2-5; clone size: -; CDR3 protein: CASSVAGVTRETQYF
V gene: TRBV29-1; J gene: TRBJ2-3; clone size: -; CDR3 protein: CSVEGTSGNQPDTQYF
V gene: TRBV3-1; J gene: TRBJ2-2; clone size: few; CDR3 protein: CASSPEDGELFF
V gene: TRBV27; J gene: TRBJ2-1; clone size: -; CDR3 protein: CASSLDWESSYNEQFF